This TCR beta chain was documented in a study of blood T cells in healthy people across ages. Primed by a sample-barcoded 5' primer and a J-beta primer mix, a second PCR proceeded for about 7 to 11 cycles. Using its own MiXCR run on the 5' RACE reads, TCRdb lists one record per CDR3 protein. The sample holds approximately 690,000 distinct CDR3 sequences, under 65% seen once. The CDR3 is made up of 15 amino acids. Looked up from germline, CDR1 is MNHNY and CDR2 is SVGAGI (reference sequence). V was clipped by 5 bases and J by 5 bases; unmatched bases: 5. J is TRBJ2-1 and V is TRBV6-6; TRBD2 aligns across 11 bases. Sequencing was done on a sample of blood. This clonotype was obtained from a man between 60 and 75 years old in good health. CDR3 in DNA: TGTGCCAGCAGTGCTAGCGGGGGGCTCGACAATGAGCAGTTCTTC. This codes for CASSASGGLDNEQFF.